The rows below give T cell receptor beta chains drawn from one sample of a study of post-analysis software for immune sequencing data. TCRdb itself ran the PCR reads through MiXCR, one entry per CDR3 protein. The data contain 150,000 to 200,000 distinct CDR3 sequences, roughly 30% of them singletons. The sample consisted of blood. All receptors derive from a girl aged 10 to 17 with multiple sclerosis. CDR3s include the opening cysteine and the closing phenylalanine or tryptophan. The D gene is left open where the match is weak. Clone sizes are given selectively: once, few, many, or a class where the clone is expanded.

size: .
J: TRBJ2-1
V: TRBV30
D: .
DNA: TGTGCCTGGGATATATCCTACAATGAGCAGTTCTTC
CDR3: CAWDISYNEQFF

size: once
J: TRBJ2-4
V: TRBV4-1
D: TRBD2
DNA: TGCGCCGGCAGCAGCGGGGGCACCGTGGGAATAGCCAAAAACATTCAGTACTTC
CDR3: CAGSSGGTVGIAKNIQYF

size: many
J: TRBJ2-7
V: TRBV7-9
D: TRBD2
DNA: TGTGCCAGCAGCCCCCGGACTAGCTTCACCTACGAGCAGTACTTC
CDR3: CASSPRTSFTYEQYF

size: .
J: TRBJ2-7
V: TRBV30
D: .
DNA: TGTGTCTGGAGTGTTGTTTCGGGAGAGGGCGAGCAGTACTTC
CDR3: CVWSVVSGEGEQYF

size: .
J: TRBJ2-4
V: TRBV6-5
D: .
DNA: TGTGCCAGCAGCCGGGGACGGGGTAAAAACGTTCAGTACTTC
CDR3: CASSRGRGKNVQYF

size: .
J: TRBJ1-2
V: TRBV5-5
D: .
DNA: TGTGCCAGCAGCTTAGCACACGGGAGTAGCTATGGCTACACCTTC
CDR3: CASSLAHGSSYGYTF

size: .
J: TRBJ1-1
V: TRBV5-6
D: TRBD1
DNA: TGTGCCAGCAGTCACAGGGGACCGAACACTGAAGCTTTCTTT
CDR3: CASSHRGPNTEAFF

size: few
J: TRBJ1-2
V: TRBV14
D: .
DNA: TGTGCCAGCAGCCAAGGGTCACGGAATCGATTTAACTATGGCTACACCTTC
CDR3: CASSQGSRNRFNYGYTF

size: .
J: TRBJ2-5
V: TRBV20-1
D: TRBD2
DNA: TGCAGTGCTAGACCTCCCGGACTAGCGGGCTATCAAGAGACCCAGTACTTC
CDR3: CSARPPGLAGYQETQYF

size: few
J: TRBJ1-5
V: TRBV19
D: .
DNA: TGTGCCAGTACTATCTGGGGGGACGTTAGCAATCAGCCCCAGCATTTT
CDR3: CASTIWGDVSNQPQHF

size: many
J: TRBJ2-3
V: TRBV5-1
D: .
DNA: TGCGCCAGCAGCGACGGGACTTACACAGATACGCAGTATTTT
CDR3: CASSDGTYTDTQYF

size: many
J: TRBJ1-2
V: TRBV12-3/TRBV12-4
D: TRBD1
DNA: TGTGCCAGCAGACGGGACAGATACTATGGCTACACCTTC
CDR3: CASRRDRYYGYTF

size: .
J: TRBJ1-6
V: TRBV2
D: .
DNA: TGTGCCAGCAGGCTGGGGGAGCCCCTCCACTTT
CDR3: CASRLGEPLHF

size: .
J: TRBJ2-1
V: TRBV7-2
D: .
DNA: TGTGCCAGCAGCTTAGCCGCAGGAACATACAATGAGCAGTTCTTC
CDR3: CASSLAAGTYNEQFF

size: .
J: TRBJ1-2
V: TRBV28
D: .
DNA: TGTGCCGCGAGGGGGAGGTGGCTTAAGAAATATGGCTACACCTTC
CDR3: CAARGRWLKKYGYTF

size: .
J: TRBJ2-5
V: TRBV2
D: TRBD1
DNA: TGTGCCAGCAGTGAAGCCCAATTGGACAGGGCCCCTAAGTACTTC
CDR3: CASSEAQLDRAPKYF

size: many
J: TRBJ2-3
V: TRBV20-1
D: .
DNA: TGCAGTGCTGCCCCTATGACAGATACGCAGTATTTT
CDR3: CSAAPMTDTQYF

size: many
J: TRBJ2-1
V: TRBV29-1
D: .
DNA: TGCAGCGTTGAAGAGGGGCTATTTGAGTTCTTC
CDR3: CSVEEGLFEFF

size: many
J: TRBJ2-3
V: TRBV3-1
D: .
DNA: TGTGCCAGCAGCCAACGCCTTAGCACAGATACGCAGTATTTT
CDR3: CASSQRLSTDTQYF

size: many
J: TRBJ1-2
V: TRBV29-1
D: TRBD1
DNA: TGCAGCGCCTTAGAGGGGACAGGGACACTCTATGGCTACACCTTC
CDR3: CSALEGTGTLYGYTF

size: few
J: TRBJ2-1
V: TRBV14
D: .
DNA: TGTGCCAGCAGCCGGGGGAATTCCTACAATGAGCAGTTCTTC
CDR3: CASSRGNSYNEQFF

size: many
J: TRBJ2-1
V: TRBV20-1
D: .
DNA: TGCAGTGCTAGCTCCAGGCCCCATGAGCAGTTCTTC
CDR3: CSASSRPHEQFF

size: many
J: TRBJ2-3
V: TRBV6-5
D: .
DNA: TGTGCCAGCAGTTACGTTGCGGCACGTCGGGATACGCAGTATTTT
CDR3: CASSYVAARRDTQYF

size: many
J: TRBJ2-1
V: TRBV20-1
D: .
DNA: TGCAGTGCTAGAGATTTTAGACTTTCAAATGAGCAGTTCTTC
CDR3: CSARDFRLSNEQFF

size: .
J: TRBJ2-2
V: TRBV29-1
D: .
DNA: TGCAGCGTTGAAGGAGGGTACGGCGGGGAGCTGTTTTTT
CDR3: CSVEGGYGGELFF

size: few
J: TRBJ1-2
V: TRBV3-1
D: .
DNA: TGTGCCAGCAGCCAAGATCTCCAACCGAGCTACACCTTC
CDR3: CASSQDLQPSYTF

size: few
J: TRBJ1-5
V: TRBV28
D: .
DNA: TGTGCCAGCACTACACAATGGAGCAATCAGCCCCAGCATTTT
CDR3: CASTTQWSNQPQHF

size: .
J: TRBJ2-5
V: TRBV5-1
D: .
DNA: TGCGCCATTATACTCGGCAGTAGCGGAGGGGGAGAGACCCAGTACTTC
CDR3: CAIILGSSGGGETQYF

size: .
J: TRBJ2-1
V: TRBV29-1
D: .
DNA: TGCAGCGTTGGATATAATAGAGGAGGGGATGAGCAGTTCTTC
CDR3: CSVGYNRGGDEQFF

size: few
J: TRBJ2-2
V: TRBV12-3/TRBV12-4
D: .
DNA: TGTGCCAGCAGTCAATCCGCTAAGACCGGGGAGCTGTTTTTT
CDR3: CASSQSAKTGELFF

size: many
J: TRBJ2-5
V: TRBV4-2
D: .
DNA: TGTGCCAGCAGCCAAGCGGGCGGCCACCAAGAGACCCAGTACTTC
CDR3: CASSQAGGHQETQYF

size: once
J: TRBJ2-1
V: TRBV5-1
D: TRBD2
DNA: TGCGCCAGCAGCTTCGGGACTAGCAGTTACAATGAGCAGTTCTTC
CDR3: CASSFGTSSYNEQFF

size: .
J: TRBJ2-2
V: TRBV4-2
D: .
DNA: TGTGCCAGCACTAGCGATGGGAATGGGGAGCTGTTTTTT
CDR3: CASTSDGNGELFF

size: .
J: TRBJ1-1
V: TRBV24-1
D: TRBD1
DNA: TGTGCCACCAGAACCGGGACAGGGAACACTGAAGCTTTCTTT
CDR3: CATRTGTGNTEAFF

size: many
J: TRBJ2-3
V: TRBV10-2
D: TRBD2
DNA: TGCGCCAGCAGTGACCTTCAAGGGACTAGCGGTTCAGAGCCTACAGATACGCAGTATTTT
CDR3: CASSDLQGTSGSEPTDTQYF

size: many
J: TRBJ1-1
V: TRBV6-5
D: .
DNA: TGTGCCAGCAGTCCCGGGAACACTGAAGCTTTCTTT
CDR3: CASSPGNTEAFF

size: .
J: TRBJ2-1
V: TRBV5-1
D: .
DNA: TGTGCCAGCAGCCCTCTCGGGGACATTGAGCAGTTCTTC
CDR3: CASSPLGDIEQFF

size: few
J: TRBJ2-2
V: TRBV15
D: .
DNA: TGTGCCACGGGGACGGCGAACACCGGGGAGCTGTTTTTT
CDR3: CATGTANTGELFF

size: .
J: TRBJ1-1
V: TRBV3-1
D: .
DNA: TGTGCCAGCAGCCAAATAGGTGGAGTTGAAGCTTTCTTT
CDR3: CASSQIGGVEAFF

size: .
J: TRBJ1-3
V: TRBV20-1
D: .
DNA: TGCAGTGCTAGAAGTCCTGACAGGGGAAACACCATATATTTT
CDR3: CSARSPDRGNTIYF

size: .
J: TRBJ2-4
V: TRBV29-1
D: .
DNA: TGCAGCGTTGAAGAGGGCCCACCAAACATTCAGTACTTC
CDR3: CSVEEGPPNIQYF

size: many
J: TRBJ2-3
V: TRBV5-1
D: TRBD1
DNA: TGCGCCAGCAGCCCGGACAGGGGGCAGGCAGATACGCAGTATTTT
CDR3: CASSPDRGQADTQYF

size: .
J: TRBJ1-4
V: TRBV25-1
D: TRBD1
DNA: TGTGCCAGCAGTGACCTCGGGACAGGGTCTGAAAAACTGTTTTTT
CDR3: CASSDLGTGSEKLFF

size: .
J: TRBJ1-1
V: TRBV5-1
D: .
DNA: TGCGCCAGCAGCTTTGGGACGGGGAACACTGAAGCTTTCTTT
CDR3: CASSFGTGNTEAFF

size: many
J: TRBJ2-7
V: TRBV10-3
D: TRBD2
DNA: TGTGCCACGGGGGGGACTAGCGGGAGTTACGAGCAGTACTTC
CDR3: CATGGTSGSYEQYF

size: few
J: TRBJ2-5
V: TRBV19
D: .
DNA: TGTGCCAGTAGCCGGGCCGACAGACCCAATGAGCAGTACTTC
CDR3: CASSRADRPNEQYF

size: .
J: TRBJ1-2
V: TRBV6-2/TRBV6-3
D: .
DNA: TGTGCCAGCAGTTACGGGGATACAAGTCCCTACACCTTC
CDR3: CASSYGDTSPYTF

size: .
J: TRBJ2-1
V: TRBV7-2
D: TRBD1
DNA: TGTGCCAGCAGCCCACCGGGACAGGGCTTCAATGAGCAGTTCTTC
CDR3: CASSPPGQGFNEQFF

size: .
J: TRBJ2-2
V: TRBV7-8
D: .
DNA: TGTGCCAGCAGCTGGATCGACAGTGGCCCCGGGGAGCTGTTTTTT
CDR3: CASSWIDSGPGELFF

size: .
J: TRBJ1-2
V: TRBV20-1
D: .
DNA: TGCAGTGCCAAGAGAGCGGCGTGGGGCTACACCTTC
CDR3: CSAKRAAWGYTF

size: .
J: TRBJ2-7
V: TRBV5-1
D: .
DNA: TGCGCCAGCAGCTTGAGAGGACAAAACTACGAGCAGTACTTC
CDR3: CASSLRGQNYEQYF

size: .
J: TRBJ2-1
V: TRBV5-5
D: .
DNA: TGTGCCAGCAGCCAGTCGTCCGGGTTCAATGAGCAGTTCTTC
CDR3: CASSQSSGFNEQFF

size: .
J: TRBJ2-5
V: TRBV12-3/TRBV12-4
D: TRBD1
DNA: TGTGCCAGCAGTTCAAGGGACAGACAAGAGACCCAGTACTTC
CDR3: CASSSRDRQETQYF